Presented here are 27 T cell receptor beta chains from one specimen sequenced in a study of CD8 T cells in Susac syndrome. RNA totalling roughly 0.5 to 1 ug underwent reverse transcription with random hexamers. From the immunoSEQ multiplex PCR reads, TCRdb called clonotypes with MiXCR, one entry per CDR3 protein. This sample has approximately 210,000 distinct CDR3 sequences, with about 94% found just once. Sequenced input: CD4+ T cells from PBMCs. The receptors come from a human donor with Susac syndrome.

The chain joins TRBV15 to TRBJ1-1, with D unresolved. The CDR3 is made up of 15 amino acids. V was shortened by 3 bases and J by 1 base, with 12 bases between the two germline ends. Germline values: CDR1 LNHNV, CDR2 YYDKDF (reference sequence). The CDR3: CATSRLEARNTEAFF. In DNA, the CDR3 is TGTGCCACCAGCAGGTTAGAAGCCCGGAACACTGAAGCTTTCTTT.

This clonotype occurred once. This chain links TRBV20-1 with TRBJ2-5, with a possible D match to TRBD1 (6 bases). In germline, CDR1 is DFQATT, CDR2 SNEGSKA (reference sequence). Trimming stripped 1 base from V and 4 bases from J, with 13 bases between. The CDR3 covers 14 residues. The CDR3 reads CSARVTQGAETQYF. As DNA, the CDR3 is TGCAGTGCTAGAGTGACACAGGGAGCAGAGACCCAGTACTTC.

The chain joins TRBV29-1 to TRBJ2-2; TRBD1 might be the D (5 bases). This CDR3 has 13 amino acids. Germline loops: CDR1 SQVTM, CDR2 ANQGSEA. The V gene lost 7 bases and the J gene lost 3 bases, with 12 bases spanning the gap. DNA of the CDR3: TGCAGCGCGCTGGGGCAGCACACCGGGGAGCTGTTTTTT. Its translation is CSALGQHTGELFF.

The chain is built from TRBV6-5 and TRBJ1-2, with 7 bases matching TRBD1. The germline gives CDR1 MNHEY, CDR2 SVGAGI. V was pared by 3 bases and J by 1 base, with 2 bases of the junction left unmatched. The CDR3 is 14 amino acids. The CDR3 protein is CASSYDRVNYGYTF. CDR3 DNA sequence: TGTGCCAGCAGTTATGACAGGGTTAACTATGGCTACACCTTC.

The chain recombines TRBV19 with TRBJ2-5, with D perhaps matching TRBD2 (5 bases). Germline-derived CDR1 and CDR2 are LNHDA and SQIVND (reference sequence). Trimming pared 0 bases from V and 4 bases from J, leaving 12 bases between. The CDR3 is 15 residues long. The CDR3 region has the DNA TGTGCCAGTAGTATAGATATCGGACTCGGAGAGACCCAGTACTTC. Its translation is CASSIDIGLGETQYF.

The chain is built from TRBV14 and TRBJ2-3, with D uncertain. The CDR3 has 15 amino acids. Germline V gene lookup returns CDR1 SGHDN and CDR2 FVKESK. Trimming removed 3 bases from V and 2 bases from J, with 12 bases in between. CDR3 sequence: CASSHLRTVTDTQYF. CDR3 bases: TGTGCCAGCAGCCACCTGCGGACGGTCACAGATACGCAGTATTTT. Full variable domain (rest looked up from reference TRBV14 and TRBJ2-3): EAGVTQFPSHSVIEKGQTVTLRCDPISGHDNLYWYRRVMGKEIKFLLHFVKESKQDESGMPNNRFLAERTGGTYSTLKVQPAELEDSGVYFCASSHLRTVTDTQYFGPGTRLTVL.

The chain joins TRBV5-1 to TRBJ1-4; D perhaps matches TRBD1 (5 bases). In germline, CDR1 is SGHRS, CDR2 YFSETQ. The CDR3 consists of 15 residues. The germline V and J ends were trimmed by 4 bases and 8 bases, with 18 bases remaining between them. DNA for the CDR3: TGCGCCAGCAGCCTGGAGGGACGCCGGGGGGAAAAACTGTTTTTT. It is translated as CASSLEGRRGEKLFF.

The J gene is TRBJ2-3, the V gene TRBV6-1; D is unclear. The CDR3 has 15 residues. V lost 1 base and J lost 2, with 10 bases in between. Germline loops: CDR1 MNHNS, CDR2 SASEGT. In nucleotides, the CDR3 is TGTGCCAGCAGTGAAGTGTCGGTCTACACAGATACGCAGTATTTT. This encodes CASSEVSVYTDTQYF.

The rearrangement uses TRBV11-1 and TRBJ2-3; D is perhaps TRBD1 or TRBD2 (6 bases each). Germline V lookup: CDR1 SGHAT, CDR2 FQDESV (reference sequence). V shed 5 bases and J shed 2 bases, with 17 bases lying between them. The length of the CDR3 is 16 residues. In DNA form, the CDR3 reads TGTGCCAGCAGCCCAAGGGGGGCGGGGACCACAGATACGCAGTATTTT. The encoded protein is CASSPRGAGTTDTQYF.

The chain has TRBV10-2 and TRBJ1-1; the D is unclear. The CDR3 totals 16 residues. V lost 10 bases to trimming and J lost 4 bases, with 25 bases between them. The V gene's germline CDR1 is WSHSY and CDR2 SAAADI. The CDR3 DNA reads TGCGCCACCCGCGTCTGGGAGGTAGGGCGTAGCACTGAAGCTTTCTTT. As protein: CATRVWEVGRSTEAFF.

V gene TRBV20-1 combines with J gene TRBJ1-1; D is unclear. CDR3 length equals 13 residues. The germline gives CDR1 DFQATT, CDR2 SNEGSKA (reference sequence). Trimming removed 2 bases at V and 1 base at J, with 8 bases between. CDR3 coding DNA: TGCAGTGCTAGATCGGGAGAGAACACTGAAGCTTTCTTT. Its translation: CSARSGENTEAFF.

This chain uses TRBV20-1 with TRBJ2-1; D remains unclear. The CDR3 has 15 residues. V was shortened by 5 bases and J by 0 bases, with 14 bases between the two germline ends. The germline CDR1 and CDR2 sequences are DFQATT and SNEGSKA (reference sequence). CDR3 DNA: TGCAGTGCTGATACTTCGTGGGGCTCCTACAATGAGCAGTTCTTC. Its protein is CSADTSWGSYNEQFF.

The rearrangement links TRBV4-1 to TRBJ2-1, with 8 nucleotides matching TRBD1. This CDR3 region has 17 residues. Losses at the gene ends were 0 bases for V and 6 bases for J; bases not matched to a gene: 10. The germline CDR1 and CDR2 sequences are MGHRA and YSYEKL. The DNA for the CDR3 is TGCGCCAGCAGCCAAGACCTGACAGGGGAGATAGGCAATGAGCAGTTCTTC. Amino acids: CASSQDLTGEIGNEQFF.

As DNA, the CDR3 is TGTGCCAGTAGTATGGGACATGAGTTACAGCCCCAGCATTTT. It encodes CASSMGHELQPQHF. This chain connects TRBV19 to TRBJ1-5; perhaps TRBD1 as D (6 bases). The CDR3 extends over 14 amino acids. The germline V gene has CDR1 LNHDA and CDR2 SQIVND (reference sequence). V was trimmed by 3 bases and J by 7 bases, leaving 13 bases between them.

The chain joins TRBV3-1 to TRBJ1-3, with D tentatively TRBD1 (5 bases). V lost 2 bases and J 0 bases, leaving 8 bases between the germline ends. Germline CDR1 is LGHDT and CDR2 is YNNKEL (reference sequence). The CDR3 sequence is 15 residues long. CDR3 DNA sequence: TGTGCCAGCAGCCAAACGGGGGACTCTGGAAACACCATATATTTT. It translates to CASSQTGDSGNTIYF.

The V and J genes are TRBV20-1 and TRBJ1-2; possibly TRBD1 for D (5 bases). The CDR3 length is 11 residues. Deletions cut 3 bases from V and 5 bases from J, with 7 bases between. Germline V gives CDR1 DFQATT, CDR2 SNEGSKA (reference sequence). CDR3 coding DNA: TGCAGTGCTAGGGGGGATTATGGCTACACCTTC. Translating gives CSARGDYGYTF.

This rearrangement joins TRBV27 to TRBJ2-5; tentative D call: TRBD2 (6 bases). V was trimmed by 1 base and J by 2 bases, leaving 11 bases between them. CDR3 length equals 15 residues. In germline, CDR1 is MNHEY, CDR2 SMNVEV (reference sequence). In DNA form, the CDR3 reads TGTGCCAGCAGTTTATTCGGACTAAGACAAGAGACCCAGTACTTC. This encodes CASSLFGLRQETQYF.

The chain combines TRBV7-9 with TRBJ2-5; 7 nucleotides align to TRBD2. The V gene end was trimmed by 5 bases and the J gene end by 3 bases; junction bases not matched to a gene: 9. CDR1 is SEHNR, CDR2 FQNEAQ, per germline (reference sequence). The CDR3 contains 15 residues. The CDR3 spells CASSPLAVLEETQYF. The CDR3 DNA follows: TGTGCCAGCAGCCCTCTAGCGGTGCTTGAAGAGACCCAGTACTTC.

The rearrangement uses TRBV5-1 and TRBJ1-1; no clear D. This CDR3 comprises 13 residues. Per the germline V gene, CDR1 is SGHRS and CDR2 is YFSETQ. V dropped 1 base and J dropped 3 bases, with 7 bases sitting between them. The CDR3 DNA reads TGCGCCAGCAGCTTGCGGCAGGACACTGAAGCTTTCTTT. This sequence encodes CASSLRQDTEAFF.

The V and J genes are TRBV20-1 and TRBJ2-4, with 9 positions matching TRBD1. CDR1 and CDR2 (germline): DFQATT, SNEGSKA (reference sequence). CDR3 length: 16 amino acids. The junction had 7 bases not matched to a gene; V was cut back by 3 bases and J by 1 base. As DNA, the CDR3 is TGCAGTGCTAGCCCCCCTGACAGGGGGGCCAAAAACATTCAGTACTTC. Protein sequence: CSASPPDRGAKNIQYF.

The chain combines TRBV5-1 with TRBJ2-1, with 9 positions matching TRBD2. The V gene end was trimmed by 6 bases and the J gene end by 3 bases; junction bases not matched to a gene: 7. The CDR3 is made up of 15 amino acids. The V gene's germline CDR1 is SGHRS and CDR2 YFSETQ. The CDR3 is CASNIAGVHYNEQFF. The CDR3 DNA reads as TGCGCCAGCAACATAGCGGGGGTACACTACAATGAGCAGTTCTTC.

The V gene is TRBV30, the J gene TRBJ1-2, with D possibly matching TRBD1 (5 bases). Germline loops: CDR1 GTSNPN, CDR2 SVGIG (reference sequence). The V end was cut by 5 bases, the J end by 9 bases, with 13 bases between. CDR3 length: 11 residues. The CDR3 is CAWVSPGSYTF. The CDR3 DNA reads TGTGCCTGGGTTTCGCCAGGGAGCTACACCTTC.

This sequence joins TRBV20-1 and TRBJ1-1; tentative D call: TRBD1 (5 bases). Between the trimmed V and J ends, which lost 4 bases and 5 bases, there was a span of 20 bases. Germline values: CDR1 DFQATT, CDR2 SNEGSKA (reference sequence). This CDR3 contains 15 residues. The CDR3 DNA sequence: TGCAGTGCTATGCTCGTGGGGGGATCGCGGACTGAAGCTTTCTTT. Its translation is CSAMLVGGSRTEAFF.

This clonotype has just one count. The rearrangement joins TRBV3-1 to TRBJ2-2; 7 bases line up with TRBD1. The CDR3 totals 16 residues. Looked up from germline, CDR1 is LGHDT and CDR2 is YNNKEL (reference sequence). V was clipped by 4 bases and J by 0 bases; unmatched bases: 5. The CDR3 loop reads CASSLHRGANTGELFF. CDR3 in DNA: TGTGCCAGCAGCCTGCACAGGGGAGCGAACACCGGGGAGCTGTTTTTT.

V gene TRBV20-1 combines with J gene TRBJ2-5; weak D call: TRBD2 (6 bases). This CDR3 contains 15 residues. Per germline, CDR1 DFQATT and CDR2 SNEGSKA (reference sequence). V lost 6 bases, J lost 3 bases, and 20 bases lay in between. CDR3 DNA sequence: TGCAGTGCCAATTCAAGGGGACTTCCGAAAGAGACCCAGTACTTC. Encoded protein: CSANSRGLPKETQYF.

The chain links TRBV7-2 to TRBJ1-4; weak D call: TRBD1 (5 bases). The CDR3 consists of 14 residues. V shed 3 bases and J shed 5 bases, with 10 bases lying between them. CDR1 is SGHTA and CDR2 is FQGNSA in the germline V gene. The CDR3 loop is CASSLGTVNEKLFF. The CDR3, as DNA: TGTGCCAGCAGCTTGGGGACGGTGAATGAAAAACTGTTTTTT. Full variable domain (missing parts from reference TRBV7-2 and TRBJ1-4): GAGVSQSPSNKVTEKGKDVELRCDPISGHTALYWYRQSLGQGLEFLIYFQGNSAPDKSGLPSDRFSAERTGGSVSTLTIQRTQQEDSAVYLCASSLGTVNEKLFFGSGTQLSVL.

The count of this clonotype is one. The chain's CDR3 is CSASPRTRDYEQYF. The CDR3 DNA reads TGCAGTGCTAGCCCGCGGACCCGCGACTACGAGCAGTACTTC. The rearrangement joins TRBV20-1 to TRBJ2-7; unclear D gene. The CDR3 sequence is 14 residues long. The ends were cut back, 3 bases at V and 3 bases at J, with 15 bases in the middle. The germline CDR1 and CDR2 sequences are DFQATT and SNEGSKA (reference sequence).